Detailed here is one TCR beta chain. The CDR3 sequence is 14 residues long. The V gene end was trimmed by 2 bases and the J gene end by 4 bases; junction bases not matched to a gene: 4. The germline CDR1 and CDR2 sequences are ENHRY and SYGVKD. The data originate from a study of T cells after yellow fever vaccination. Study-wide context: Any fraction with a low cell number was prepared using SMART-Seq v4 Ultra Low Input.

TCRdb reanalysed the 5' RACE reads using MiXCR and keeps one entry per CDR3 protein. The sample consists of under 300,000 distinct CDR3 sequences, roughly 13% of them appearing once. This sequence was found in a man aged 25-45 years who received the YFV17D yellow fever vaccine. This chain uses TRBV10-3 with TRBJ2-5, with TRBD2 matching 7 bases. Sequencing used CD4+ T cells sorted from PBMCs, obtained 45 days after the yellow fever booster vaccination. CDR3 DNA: TGTGCCATCAGTGAGATGGGGAGGGCAGAGACCCAGTACTTC. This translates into CAISEMGRAETQYF.